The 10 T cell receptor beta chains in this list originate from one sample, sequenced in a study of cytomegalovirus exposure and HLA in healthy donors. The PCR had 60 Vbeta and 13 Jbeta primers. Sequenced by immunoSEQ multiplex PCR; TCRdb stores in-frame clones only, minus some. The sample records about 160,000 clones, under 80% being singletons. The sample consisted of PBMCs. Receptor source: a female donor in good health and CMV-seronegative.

The CDR3 sequence: CSATGTGELFF. CDR3 nucleotides: TGCAGCGCCACCGGGACCGGGGAGCTGTTTTTT. The genes are TRBV29-1 and TRBJ2-2; D uncertain. Deletions cut 7 bases from V and 5 bases from J, with 8 bases between. CDR1 is SQVTM and CDR2 is ANQGSEA in the germline V gene. CDR3 length equals 11 residues.

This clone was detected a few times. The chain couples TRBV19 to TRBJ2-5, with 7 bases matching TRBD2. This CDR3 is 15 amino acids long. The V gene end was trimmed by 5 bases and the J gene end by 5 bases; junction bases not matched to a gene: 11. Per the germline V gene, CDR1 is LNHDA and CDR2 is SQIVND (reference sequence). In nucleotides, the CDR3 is TGTGCCAGTAGTTCCGGGACTACCCATGGTGAGACCCAGTACTTC. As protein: CASSSGTTHGETQYF.

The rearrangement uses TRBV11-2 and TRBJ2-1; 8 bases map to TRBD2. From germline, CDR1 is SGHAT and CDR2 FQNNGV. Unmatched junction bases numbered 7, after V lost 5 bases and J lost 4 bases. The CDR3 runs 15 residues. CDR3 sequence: CASSHSGGLYNEQFF. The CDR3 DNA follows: TGTGCCAGCAGCCACAGCGGGGGCCTTTACAATGAGCAGTTCTTC.

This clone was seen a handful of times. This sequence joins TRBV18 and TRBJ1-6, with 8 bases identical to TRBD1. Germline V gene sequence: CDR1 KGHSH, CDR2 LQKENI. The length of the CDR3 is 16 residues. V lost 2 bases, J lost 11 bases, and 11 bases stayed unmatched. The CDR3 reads CASSPAGTDRVPPLHF. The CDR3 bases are TGTGCCAGCTCACCAGCCGGAACGGACAGGGTCCCACCCCTCCACTTT.

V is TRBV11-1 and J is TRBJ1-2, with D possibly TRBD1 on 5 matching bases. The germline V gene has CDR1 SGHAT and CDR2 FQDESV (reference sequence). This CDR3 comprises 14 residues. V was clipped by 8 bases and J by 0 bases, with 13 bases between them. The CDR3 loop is CASSGVSTNYGYTF. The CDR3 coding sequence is TGTGCCAGCTCGGGGGTCTCGACTAACTATGGCTACACCTTC.

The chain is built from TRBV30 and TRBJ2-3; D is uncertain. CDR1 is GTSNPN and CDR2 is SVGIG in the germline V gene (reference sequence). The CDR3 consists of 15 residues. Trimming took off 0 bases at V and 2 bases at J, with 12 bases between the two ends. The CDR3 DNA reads TGTGCCTGGAGTGTTACAGACCTTACCACAGATACGCAGTATTTT. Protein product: CAWSVTDLTTDTQYF.

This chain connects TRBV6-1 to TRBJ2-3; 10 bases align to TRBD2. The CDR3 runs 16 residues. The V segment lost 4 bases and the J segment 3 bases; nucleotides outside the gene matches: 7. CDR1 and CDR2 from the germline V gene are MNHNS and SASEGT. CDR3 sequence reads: CASSGWLAGETDTQYF. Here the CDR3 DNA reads TGTGCCAGCAGTGGATGGCTAGCGGGAGAAACAGATACGCAGTATTTT.

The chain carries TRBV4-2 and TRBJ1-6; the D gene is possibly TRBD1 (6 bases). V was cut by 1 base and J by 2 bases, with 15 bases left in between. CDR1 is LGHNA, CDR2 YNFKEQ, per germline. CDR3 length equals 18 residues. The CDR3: CASSQVTGHITYNSPLHF. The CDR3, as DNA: TGTGCCAGCAGCCAAGTAACAGGGCATATAACCTATAATTCACCCCTCCACTTT.

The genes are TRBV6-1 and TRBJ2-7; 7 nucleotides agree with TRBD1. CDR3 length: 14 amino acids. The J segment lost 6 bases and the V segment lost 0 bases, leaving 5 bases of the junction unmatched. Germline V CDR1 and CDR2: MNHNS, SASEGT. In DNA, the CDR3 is TGTGCCAGCAGTGAAGCCAGACCAGGGGGCGAGCAGTACTTC. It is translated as CASSEARPGGEQYF.

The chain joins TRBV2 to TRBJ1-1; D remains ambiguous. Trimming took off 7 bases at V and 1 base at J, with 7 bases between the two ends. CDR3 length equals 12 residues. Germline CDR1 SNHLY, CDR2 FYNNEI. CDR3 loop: CASNTGNTEAFF. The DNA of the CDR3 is TGTGCCAGCAATACGGGGAACACTGAAGCTTTCTTT.